The entry below gives a single T cell receptor beta chain sequence along with its context. The data originate from a study of shared clonotypes between healthy human individuals. Trimming stripped 6 bases from V and 4 bases from J, with 13 bases between. This CDR3 contains 14 residues. Germline CDR1 and CDR2: ENHRY and SYGVKD. The repertoire was sequenced with immunoSEQ multiplex PCR; TCRdb's copy has only in-frame clones and lacks some. The sample comprises some 2,000,000 clones, roughly 94% of which are singletons, and about 0.13% rests with the top ten. This TCR was sampled from a man younger than 35 in good health. Sequenced: naive CD4+ T cells sorted from blood. Sample subset: CD45RA+ positively selected. V usage is TRBV10-3 and J usage is TRBJ1-3, with unresolved D. CDR3 amino acids: CAISDPEGGNTIYF. DNA for the CDR3: TGTGCCATCAGCGACCCCGAAGGGGGAAACACCATATATTTT.